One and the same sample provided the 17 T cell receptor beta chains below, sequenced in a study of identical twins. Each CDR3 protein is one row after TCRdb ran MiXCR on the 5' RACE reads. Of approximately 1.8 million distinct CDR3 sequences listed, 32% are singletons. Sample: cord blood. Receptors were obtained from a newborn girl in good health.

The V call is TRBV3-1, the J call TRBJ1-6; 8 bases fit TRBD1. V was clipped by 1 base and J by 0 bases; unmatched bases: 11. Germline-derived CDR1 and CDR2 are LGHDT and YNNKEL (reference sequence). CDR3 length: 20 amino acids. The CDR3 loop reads CASSQGLFRTGSSYNSPLHF. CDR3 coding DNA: TGTGCCAGCAGCCAAGGATTATTTAGGACAGGGAGCTCCTATAATTCACCCCTCCACTTT.

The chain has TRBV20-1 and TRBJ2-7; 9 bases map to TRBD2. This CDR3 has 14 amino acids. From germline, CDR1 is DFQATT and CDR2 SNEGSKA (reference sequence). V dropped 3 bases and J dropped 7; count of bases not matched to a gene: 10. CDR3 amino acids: CSARRGTSPMEQYF. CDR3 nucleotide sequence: TGCAGTGCTAGGAGGGGGACTAGCCCTATGGAGCAGTACTTC.

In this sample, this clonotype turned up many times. Written as DNA, the CDR3 is TGTGCCAGCAGCTTAAGAGACAGGGCTTACGAGCAGTACTTC. Translated: CASSLRDRAYEQYF. The rearrangement uses TRBV7-2 and TRBJ2-7; 7 nucleotides align to TRBD1. This CDR3 comprises 14 residues. Germline V gene data show CDR1 as SGHTA and CDR2 as FQGNSA. V was clipped by 2 bases and J by 4 bases; unmatched bases: 5.

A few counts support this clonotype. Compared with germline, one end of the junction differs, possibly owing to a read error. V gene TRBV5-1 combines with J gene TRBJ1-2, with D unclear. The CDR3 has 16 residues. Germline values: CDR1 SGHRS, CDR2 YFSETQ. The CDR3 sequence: CASSLALGSANYGYTF. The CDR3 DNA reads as TGTGCCAGCAGCTTGGCCCTGGGCTCAGCTAACTATGGCTACACCTTC. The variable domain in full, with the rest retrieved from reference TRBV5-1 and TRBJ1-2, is KAGVTQTPRYLIKTRGQQVTLSCSPISGHRSVSWYQQTPGQGLQFLFEYFSETQRNKGNFPGRFSGRQFSNSRSEMNVSTLELGDSALYLCASSLALGSANYGYTFGSGTRLTVV.

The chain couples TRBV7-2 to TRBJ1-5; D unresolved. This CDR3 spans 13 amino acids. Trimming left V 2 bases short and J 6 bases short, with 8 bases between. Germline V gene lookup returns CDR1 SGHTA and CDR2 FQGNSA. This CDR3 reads CASSLSTIQPQHF. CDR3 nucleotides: TGTGCCAGCAGCTTATCTACGATTCAGCCCCAGCATTTT.

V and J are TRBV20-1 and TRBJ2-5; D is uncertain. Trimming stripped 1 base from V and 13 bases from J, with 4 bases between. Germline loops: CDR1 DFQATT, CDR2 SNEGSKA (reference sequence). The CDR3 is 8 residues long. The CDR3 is CSARAGYF. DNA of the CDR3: TGCAGTGCTAGAGCAGGGTACTTC.

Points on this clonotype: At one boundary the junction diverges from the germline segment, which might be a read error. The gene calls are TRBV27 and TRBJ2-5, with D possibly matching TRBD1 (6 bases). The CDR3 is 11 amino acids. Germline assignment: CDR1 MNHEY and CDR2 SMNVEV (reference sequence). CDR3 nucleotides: TGTGCCTGCAGGGGCCCGAACGCCCAGTACTTC. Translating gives CACRGPNAQYF.

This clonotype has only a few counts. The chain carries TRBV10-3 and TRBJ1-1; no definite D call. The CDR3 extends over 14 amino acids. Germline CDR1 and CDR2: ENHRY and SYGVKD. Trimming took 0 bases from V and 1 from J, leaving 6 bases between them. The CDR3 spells CAISESWGNTEAFF. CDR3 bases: TGTGCCATCAGTGAGTCGTGGGGGAACACTGAAGCTTTCTTT.

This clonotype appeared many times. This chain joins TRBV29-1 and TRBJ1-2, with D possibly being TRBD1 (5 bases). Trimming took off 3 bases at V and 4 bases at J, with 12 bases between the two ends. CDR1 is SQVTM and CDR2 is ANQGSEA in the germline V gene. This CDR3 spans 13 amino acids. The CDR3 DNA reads TGCAGCGTTGAGCGGGGTCAGGGCTATGGCTACACCTTC. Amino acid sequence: CSVERGQGYGYTF.

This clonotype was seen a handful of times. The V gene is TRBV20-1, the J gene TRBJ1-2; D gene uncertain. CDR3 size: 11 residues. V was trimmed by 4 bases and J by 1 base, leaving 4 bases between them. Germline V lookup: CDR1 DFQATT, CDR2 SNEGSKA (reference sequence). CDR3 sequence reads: CSATFNYGYTF. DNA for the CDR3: TGCAGTGCTACCTTTAACTATGGCTACACCTTC.

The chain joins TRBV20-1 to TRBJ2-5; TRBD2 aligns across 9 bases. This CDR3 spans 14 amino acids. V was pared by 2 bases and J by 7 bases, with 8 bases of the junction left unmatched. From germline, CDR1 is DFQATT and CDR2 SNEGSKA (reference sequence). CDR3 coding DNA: TGCAGTGCTAGATCTAGCGGGAACGAGGGGACCCAGTACTTC. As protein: CSARSSGNEGTQYF.

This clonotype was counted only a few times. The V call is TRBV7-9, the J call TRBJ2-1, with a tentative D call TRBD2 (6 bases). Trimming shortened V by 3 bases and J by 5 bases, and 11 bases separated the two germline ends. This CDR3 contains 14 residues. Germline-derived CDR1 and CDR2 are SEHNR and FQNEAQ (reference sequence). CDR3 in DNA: TGTGCCAGCAGCTTTACGGGAGTCCACAATGAGCAGTTCTTC. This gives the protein CASSFTGVHNEQFF.

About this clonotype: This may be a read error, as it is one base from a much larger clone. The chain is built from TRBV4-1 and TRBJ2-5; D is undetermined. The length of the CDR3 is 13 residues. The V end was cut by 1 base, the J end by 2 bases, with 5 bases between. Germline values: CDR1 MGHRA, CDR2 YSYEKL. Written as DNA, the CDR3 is TGCGCCAGCAGCCAAGGCTGGCAAGAGACCCAGTACTTC. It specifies CASSQGWQETQYF.

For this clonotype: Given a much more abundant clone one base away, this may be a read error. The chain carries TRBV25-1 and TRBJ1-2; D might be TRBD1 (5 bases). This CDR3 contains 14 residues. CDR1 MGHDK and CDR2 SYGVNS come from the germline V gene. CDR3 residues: CASSEFGDSYGHTF. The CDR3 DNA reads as TGTGCCAGCAGTGAATTTGGGGACTCCTATGGCCACACCTTC.

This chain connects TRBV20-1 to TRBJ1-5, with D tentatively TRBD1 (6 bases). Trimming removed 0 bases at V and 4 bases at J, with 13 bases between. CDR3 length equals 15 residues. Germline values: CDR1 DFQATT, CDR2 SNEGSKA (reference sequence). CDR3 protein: CSARDRRGGNQPQHF. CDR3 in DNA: TGCAGTGCTAGAGATCGGAGAGGGGGAAATCAGCCCCAGCATTTT.

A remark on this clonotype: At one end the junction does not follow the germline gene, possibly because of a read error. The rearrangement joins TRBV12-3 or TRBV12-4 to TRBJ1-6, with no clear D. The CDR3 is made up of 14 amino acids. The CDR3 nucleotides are TGTGCCAGCAGTCTTGCCCGTTCTAATTCACCCCCCCACTTT. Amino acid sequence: CASSLARSNSPPHF.

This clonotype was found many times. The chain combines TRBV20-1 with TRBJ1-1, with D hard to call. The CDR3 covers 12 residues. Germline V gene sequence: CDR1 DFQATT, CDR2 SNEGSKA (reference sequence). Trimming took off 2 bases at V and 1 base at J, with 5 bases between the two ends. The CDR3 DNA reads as TGCAGTGCTAGAAGACAGAACACTGAAGCTTTCTTT. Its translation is CSARRQNTEAFF.